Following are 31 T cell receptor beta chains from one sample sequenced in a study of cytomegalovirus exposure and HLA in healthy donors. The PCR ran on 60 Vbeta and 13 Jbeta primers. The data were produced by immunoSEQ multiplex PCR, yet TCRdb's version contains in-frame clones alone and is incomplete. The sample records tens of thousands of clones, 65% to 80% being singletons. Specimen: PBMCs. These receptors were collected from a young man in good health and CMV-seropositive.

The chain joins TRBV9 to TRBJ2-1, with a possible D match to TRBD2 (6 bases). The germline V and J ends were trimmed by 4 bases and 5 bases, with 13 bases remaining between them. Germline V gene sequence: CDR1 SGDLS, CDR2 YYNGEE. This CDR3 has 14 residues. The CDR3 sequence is CASSPPGVHNEQFF. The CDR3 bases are TGTGCCAGCAGCCCCCCGGGAGTGCACAATGAGCAGTTCTTC.

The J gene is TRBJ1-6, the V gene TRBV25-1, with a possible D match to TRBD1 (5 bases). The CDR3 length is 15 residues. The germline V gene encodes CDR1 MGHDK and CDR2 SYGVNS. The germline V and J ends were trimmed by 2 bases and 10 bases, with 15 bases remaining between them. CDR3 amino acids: CASSEGEGPGSPLHF. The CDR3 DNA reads TGTGCCAGCAGTGAAGGGGAGGGGCCAGGGTCACCCCTCCACTTT.

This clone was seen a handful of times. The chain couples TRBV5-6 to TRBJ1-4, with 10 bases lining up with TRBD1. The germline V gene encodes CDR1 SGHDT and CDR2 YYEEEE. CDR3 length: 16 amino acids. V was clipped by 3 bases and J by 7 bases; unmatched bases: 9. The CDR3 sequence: CASSSLRTGGAEKLFF. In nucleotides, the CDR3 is TGTGCCAGCAGCTCCCTGAGGACAGGGGGTGCTGAAAAACTGTTTTTT.

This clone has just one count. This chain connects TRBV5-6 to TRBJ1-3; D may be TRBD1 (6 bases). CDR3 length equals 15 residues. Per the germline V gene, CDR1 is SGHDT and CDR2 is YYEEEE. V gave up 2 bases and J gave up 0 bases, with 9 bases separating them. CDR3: CASSFGQISGNTIYF. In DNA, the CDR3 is TGTGCCAGCAGCTTCGGACAGATCTCTGGAAACACCATATATTTT.

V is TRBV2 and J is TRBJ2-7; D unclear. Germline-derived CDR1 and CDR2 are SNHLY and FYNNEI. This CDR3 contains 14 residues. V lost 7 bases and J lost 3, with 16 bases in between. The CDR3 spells CASTPPFLGYEQYF. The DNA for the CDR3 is TGTGCCAGCACCCCCCCCTTCCTAGGCTACGAGCAGTACTTC.

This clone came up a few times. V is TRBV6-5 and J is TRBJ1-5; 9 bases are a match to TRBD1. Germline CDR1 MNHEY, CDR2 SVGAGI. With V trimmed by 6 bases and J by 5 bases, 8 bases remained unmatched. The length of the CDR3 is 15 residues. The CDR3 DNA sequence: TGTGCCAGCAGAGCCGGGACAGGGTTAGATCAGCCCCAGCATTTT. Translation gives CASRAGTGLDQPQHF.

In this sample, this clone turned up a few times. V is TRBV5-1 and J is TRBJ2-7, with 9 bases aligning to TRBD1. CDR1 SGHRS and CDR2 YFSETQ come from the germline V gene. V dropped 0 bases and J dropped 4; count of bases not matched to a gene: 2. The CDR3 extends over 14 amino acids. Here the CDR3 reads CASSLDRGRYEQYF. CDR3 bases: TGCGCCAGCAGCTTGGACAGGGGGCGGTACGAGCAGTACTTC.

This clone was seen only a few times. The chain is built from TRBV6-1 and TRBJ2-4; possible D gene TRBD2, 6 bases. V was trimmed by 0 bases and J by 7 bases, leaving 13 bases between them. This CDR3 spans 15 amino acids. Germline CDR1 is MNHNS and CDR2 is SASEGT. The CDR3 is CASSEAGAAGNIQYF. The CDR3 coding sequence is TGTGCCAGCAGTGAAGCGGGCGCCGCGGGGAACATTCAGTACTTC.

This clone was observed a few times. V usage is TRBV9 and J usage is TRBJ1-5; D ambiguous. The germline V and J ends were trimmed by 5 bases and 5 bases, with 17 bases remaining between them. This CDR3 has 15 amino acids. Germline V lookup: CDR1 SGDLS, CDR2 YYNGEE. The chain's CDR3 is CASSPSGQRDQPQHF. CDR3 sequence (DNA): TGTGCCAGCAGTCCCTCCGGCCAGCGGGATCAGCCCCAGCATTTT.

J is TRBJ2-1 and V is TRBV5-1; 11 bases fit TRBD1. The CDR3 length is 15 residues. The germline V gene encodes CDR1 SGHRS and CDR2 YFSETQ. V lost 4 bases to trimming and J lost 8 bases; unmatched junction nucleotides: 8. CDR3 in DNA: TGCGCCAGCAGCCTTGGGACAGGGGGAAGCGATGAGCAGTTCTTC. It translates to CASSLGTGGSDEQFF.

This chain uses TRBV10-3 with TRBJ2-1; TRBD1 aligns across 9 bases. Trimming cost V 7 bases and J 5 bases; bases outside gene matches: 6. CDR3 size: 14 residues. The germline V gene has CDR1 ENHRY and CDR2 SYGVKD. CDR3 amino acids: CAITWDRDNNEQFF. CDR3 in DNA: TGTGCCATCACTTGGGACAGGGACAACAATGAGCAGTTCTTC.

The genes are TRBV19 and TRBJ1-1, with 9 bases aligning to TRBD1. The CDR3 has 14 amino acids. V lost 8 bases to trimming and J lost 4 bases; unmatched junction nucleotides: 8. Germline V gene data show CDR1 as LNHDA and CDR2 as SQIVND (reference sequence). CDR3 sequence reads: CASLNRGRTTEAFF. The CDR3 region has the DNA TGTGCCAGTCTGAACAGGGGGCGGACCACTGAAGCTTTCTTT.

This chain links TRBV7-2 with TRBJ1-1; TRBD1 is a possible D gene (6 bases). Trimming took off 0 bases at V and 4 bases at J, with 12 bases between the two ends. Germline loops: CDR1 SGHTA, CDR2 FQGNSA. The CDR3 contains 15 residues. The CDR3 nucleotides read TGTGCCAGCAGCTTAGCGCAGGGAGGGGGCACTGAAGCTTTCTTT. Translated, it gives CASSLAQGGGTEAFF.

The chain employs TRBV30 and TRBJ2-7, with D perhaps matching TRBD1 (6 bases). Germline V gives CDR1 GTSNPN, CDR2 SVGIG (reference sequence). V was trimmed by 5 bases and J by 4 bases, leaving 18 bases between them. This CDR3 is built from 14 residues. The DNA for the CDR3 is TGTGCCTGGTGTACAGGGTTCCGGTCTTACGAGCAGTACTTC. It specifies CAWCTGFRSYEQYF.

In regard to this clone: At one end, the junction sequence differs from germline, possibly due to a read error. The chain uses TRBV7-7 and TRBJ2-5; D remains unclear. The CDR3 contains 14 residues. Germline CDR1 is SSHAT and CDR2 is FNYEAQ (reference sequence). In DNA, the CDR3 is TGTGCTAGCAGCTTAAGTGGAGTCCAAGAGACCCAGTACTTC. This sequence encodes CASSLSGVQETQYF.

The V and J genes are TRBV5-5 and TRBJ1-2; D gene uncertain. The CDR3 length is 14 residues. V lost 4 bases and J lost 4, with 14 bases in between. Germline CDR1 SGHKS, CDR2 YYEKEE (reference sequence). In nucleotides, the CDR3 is TGTGCCAGCAGCCCGGACTCCGGAGGCTATGGCTACACCTTC. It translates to CASSPDSGGYGYTF.

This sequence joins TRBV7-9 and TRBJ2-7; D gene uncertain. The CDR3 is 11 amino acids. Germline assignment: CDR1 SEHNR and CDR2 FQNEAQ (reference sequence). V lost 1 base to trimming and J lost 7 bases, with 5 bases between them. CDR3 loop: CASSLGLEQYF. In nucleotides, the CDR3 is TGTGCCAGCAGCTTAGGTCTGGAGCAGTACTTC.

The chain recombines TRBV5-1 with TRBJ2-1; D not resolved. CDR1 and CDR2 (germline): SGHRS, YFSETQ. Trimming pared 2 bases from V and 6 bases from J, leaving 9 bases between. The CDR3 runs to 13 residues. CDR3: CASSLNSCNEQFF. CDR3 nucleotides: TGCGCCAGCAGCTTAAACAGCTGCAATGAGCAGTTCTTC. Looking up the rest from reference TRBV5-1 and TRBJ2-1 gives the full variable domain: KAGVTQTPRYLIKTRGQQVTLSCSPISGHRSVSWYQQTPGQGLQFLFEYFSETQRNKGNFPGRFSGRQFSNSRSEMNVSTLELGDSALYLCASSLNSCNEQFFGPGTRLTVL.

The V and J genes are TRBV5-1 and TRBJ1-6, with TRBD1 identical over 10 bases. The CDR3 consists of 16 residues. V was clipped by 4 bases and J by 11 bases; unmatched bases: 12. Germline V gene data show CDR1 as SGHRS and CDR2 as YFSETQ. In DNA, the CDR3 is TGCGCCAGCAGCCTTAGACAGGGGGCCGTTGGGGCACCCCTCCACTTT. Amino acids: CASSLRQGAVGAPLHF.

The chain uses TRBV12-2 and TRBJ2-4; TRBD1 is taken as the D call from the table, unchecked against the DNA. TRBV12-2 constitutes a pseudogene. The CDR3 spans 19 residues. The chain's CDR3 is CASRLLLQGAGGAKNIQYF. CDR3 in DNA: TGTGCAAGTCGCCTTTTACTACAGGGGGCTGGCGGGGCCAAAAACATTCAGTACTTC.

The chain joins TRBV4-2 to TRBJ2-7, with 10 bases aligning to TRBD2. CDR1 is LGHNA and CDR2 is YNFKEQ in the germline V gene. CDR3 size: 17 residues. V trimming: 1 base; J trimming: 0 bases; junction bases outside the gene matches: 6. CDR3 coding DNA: TGTGCCAGCAGCCAAGTTTCGGCTAGCGGGGGCTCCTACGAGCAGTACTTC. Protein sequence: CASSQVSASGGSYEQYF.

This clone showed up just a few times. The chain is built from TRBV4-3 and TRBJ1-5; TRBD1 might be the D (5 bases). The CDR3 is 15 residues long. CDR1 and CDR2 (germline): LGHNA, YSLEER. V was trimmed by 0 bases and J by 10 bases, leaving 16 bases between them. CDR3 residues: CASSQDAGIESPQHF. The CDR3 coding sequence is TGCGCCAGCAGCCAAGATGCAGGGATTGAGTCACCCCAGCATTTT.

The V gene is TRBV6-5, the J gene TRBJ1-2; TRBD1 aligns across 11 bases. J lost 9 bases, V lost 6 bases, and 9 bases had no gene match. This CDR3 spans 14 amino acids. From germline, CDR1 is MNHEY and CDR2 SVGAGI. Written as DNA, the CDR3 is TGTGCCAGCAGGGGGGAGGGACAGGGGGAACGCTACACCTTC. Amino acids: CASRGEGQGERYTF.

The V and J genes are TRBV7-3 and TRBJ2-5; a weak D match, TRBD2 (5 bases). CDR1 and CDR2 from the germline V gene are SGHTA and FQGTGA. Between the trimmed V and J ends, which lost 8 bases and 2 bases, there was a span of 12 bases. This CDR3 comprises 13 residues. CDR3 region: CASAGVLQETQYF. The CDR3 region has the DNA TGTGCCAGCGCCGGGGTCCTTCAAGAGACCCAGTACTTC.

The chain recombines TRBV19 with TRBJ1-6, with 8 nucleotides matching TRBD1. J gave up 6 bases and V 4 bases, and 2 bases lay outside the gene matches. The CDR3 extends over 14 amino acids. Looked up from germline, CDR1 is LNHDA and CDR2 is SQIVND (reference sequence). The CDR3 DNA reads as TGTGCCAGTAGTAGGACAGGGAGTAATTCACCCCTCCACTTT. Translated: CASSRTGSNSPLHF. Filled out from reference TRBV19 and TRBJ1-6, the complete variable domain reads DGGITQSPKYLFRKEGQNVTLSCEQNLNHDAMYWYRQDPGQGLRLIYYSQIVNDFQKGDIAEGYSVSREKKESFPLTVTSAQKNPTAFYLCASSRTGSNSPLHFGNGTRLTVT.

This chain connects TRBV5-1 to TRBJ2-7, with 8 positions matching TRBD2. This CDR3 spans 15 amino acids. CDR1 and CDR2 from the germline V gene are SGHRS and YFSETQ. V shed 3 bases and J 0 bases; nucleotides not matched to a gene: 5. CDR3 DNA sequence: TGCGCCAGCAGCTGGAGCGGGGGCACCTCCTACGAGCAGTACTTC. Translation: CASSWSGGTSYEQYF.

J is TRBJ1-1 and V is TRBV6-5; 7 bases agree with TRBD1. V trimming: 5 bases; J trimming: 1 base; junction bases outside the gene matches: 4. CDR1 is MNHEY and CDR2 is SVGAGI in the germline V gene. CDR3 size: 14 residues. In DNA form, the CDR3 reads TGTGCCAGCAGTCTCAGGGGGAAGAACACTGAAGCTTTCTTT. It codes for CASSLRGKNTEAFF.

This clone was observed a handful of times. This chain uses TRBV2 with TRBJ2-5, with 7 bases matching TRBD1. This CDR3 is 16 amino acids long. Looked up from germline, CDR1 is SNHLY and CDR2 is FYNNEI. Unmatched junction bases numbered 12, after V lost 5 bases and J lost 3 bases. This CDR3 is CASSRQGPNIKETQYF. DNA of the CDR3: TGTGCCAGCAGTCGACAGGGTCCGAATATCAAAGAGACCCAGTACTTC.

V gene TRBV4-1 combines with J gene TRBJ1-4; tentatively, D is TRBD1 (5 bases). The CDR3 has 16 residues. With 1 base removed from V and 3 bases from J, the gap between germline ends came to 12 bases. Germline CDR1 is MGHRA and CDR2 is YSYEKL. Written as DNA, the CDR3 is TGCGCCAGCAGCCAAGCTGCAGGGTCACCTAATGAAAAACTGTTTTTT. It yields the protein CASSQAAGSPNEKLFF.

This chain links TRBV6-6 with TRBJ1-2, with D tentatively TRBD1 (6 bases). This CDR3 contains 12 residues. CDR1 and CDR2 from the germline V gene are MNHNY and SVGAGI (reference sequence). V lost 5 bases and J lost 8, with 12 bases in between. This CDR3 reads CASSVRGPGYTF. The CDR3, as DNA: TGTGCCAGCAGTGTCAGGGGCCCGGGCTACACCTTC.

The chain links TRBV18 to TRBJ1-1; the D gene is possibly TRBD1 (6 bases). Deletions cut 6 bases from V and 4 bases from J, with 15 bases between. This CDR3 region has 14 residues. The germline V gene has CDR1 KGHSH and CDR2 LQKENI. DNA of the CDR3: TGTGCCAGCTCCCCCGGGGGCGGGGGCACTGAAGCTTTCTTT. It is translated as CASSPGGGGTEAFF.